This TCR beta chain was recorded in a study of human T cells and chemical hapten exposure. Study information: A patient group, mainly female, showed alopecia areata, totalis or universalis.

Time point defined: patch test 3, about 24 weeks after DPC sensitization. Treatment denoted: therapeutic diphenylcyclopropenone sensitization with weekly scalp DPC. It was unfractionated whole blood from which total RNA was extracted. Each cDNA molecule in the library carried unique molecular identifiers. TCRdb itself ran the RACE reads through MiXCR, one entry per CDR3 protein. Of 110,000 or so distinct CDR3 sequences listed, approximately 36% were seen once; the top ten hold approximately 3%. Study results and caveats: Sensitization with DPC brought no change to TCRs above 1 in 1000 in frequency.

This clonotype has a handful of counts. The antigen is undetermined. Germline CDR1 reads SGHDN; CDR2 reads FVKESK. V was pared by 5 bases and J by 9 bases, with 11 bases between. This CDR3 comprises 12 residues. The origin of this receptor is a middle-aged man with alopecia areata. Some clones in this sample may be carry-over from other donors' samples. The sequencing used whole blood, collected in connection with sensitization to the hapten diphenylcyclopropenone (DPC). This chain links TRBV14 with TRBJ2-4, with a weak D call TRBD1 (5 bases). CDR3 DNA: TGTGCCAGCAGCGACGCTGACAGCATTCAGTACTTC. This sequence encodes CASSDADSIQYF.